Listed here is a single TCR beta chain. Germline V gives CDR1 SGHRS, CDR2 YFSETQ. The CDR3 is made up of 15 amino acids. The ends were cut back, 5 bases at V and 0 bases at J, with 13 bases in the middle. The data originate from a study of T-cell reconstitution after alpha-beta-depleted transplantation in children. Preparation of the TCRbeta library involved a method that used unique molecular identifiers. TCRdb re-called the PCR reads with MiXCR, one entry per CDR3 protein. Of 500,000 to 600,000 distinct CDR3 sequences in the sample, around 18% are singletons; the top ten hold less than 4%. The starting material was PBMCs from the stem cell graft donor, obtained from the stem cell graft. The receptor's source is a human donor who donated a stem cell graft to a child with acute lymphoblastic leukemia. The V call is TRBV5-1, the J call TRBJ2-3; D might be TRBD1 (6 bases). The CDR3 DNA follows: TGCGCCAGCAGGTGGGGGCTAAGTAGCACAGATACGCAGTATTTT. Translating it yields CASRWGLSSTDTQYF.